This is a list of T cell receptor beta chains from one sample in a study of STAT5B mutations in CD4+ large granular lymphocyte leukemia. The table came from immunoSEQ multiplex PCR; TCRdb's copy has only in-frame clones and leaves some out. Here the sample spans 45,000 to 55,000 clones, about 70% being singletons. Input material: CD4+ T cells from blood buffy coats. The receptors derive from a human donor in good health. The CDR3 runs from the conserved cysteine through the conserved F or W. A clone size is listed for some rows: how often the clone was seen (once, few, many), or a class if it is expanded.

cdr3_aa: CASTHPETGFISEAFF
clone_size: .
v_call: TRBV6-6
j_call: TRBJ1-1

cdr3_aa: CASSFGTVNTEAFF
clone_size: .
v_call: TRBV7-2
j_call: TRBJ1-1

cdr3_aa: CAISERGKGSPLHF
clone_size: few
v_call: TRBV10-3
j_call: TRBJ1-6

cdr3_aa: CASSFGVAGGETQYF
clone_size: once
v_call: TRBV5-1
j_call: TRBJ2-5

cdr3_aa: CASSGPRQGGSWNEQFF
clone_size: .
v_call: TRBV6-1
j_call: TRBJ2-1

cdr3_aa: CAISETGQGALAGEKLFF
clone_size: .
v_call: TRBV10-3
j_call: TRBJ1-4

cdr3_aa: CASTGGLVPNSPLHF
clone_size: .
v_call: TRBV5-1
j_call: TRBJ1-6

cdr3_aa: CASSLVAGVYNEQFF
clone_size: .
v_call: TRBV5-1
j_call: TRBJ2-1

cdr3_aa: CASSLSVGSTDTQYF
clone_size: once
v_call: TRBV5-6
j_call: TRBJ2-3

cdr3_aa: CASSLISGQGYTGELFF
clone_size: few
v_call: TRBV7-9
j_call: TRBJ2-2

cdr3_aa: CASNPLGQSNQPQHF
clone_size: .
v_call: TRBV2
j_call: TRBJ1-5

cdr3_aa: CATRRGEAGDTEAFF
clone_size: .
v_call: TRBV19
j_call: TRBJ1-1

cdr3_aa: CASSYSGGRYEKLFF
clone_size: .
v_call: TRBV6-5
j_call: TRBJ1-4